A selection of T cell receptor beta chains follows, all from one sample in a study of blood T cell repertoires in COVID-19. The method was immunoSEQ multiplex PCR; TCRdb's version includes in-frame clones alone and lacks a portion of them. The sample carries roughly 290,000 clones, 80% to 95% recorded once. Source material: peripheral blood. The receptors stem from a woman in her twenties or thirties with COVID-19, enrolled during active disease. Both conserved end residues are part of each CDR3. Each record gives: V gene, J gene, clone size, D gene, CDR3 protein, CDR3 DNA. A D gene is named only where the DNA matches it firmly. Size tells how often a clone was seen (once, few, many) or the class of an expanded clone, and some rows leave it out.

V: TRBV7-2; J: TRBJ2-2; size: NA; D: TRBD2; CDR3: CASRPSGGSGELFF; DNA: TGTGCCAGCAGGCCTAGCGGAGGCTCCGGGGAGCTGTTTTTT
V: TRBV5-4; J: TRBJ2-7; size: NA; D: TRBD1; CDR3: CASSSGQGYEQYF; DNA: TGTGCCAGCAGCTCTGGACAGGGCTACGAGCAGTACTTC
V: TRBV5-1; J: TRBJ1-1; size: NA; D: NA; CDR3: CASSRSGGNTETFF; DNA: TGCGCCAGCAGCAGATCGGGGGGTAACACTGAAACTTTCTTT
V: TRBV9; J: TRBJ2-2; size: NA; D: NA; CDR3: CASSVQGQGNTGELFF; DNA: TGTGCCAGCAGCGTACAGGGCCAAGGGAACACCGGGGAGCTGTTTTTT
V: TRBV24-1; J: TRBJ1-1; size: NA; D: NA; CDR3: CATNNGGGTEAFF; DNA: TGTGCCACAAATAACGGGGGGGGCACTGAAGCTTTCTTT
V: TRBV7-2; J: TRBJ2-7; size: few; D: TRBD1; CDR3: CASSLALGQLHEQYF; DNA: TGTGCCAGCAGCTTAGCTCTGGGACAGCTCCACGAGCAGTACTTC
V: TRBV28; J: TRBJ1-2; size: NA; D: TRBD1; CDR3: CASSSDRGRYGYTF; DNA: TGTGCCAGCAGTTCCGACAGGGGGCGATATGGCTACACCTTC
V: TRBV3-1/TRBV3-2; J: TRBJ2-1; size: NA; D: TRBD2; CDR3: CASSRFLGLAGGYEQFF; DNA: TGTGCCAGCAGCCGTTTCTTGGGACTAGCGGGAGGATATGAGCAGTTCTTC
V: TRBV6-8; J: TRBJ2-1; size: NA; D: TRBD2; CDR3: CASSYRLAGGFGSYNEQFF; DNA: TGTGCCAGCAGTTACCGGCTAGCGGGAGGTTTCGGCTCCTACAATGAGCAGTTCTTC
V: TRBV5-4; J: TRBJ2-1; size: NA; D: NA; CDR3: CASSRQGNEQFF; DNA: TGTGCCAGCAGCCGTCAGGGAAATGAGCAGTTCTTC
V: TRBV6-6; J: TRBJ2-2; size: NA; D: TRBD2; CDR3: CASSLLAGDTGELFF; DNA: TGTGCCAGCAGCCTACTAGCGGGGGACACCGGGGAGCTGTTTTTT
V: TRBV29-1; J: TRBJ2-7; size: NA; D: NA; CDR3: CSVEDSYDYEQYF; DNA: TGCAGCGTAGAGGACAGTTACGACTACGAGCAGTACTTC
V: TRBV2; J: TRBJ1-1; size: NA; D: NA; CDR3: CANARGFTEAFF; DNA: TGTGCCAACGCCCGGGGTTTCACTGAAGCTTTCTTT
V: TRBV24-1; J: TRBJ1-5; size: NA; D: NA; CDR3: CATSGNSNQPQHF; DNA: TGTGCCACCAGTGGTAATAGCAATCAGCCCCAGCATTTT
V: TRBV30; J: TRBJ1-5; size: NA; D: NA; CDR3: CAWSGFSDSNQPQHF; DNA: TGTGCCTGGTCAGGTTTTTCGGATAGCAATCAGCCCCAGCATTTT
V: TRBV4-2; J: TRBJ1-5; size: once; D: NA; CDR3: CASSQGPPTGSNQPQHF; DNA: TGTGCCAGCAGCCAGGGGCCCCCCACAGGCAGCAATCAGCCCCAGCATTTT
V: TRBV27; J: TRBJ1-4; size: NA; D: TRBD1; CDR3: CASMPLQGVGEKLFF; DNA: TGTGCCAGCATGCCTCTTCAGGGGGTGGGAGAAAAACTGTTTTTT
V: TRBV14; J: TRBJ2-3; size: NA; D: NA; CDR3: CASSHAATDTQYF; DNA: TGTGCCAGCAGCCACGCGGCCACAGATACGCAGTATTTT
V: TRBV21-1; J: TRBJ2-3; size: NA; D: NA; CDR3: CATWCPDRGRAGDTQYF; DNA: TGTGCCACCTGGTGTCCCGACAGGGGCCGGGCTGGGGATACGCAGTATTTT
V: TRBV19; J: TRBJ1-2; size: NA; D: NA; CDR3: CASSISRSGRSGYTF; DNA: TGTGCCAGTAGTATATCTCGGTCTGGGAGATCTGGCTACACCTTC
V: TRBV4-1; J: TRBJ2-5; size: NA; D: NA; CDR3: CASSNPSGGETQYF; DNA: TGCGCCAGCAGCAACCCAAGCGGTGGGGAGACCCAGTACTTC
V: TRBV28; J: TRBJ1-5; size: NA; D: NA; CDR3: CASSVKWPQHF; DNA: TGTGCCAGCAGTGTTAAATGGCCCCAGCATTTT
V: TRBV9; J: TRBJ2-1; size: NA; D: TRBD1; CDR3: CASSPRDSYNEQFF; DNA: TGTGCCAGCAGCCCCCGGGACAGCTACAATGAGCAGTTCTTC
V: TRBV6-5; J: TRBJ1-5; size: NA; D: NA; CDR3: CASSYGGSNQPQHF; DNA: TGTGCCAGCAGTTACGGAGGTAGCAATCAGCCCCAGCATTTT
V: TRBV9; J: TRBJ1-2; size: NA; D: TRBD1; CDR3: CASSVGAGGVYGYTF; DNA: TGTGCCAGCAGCGTAGGGGCAGGGGGCGTCTATGGCTACACCTTC
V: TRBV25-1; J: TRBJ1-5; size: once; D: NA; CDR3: CASSERGPDPQHF; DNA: TGTGCCAGCAGTGAGCGTGGGCCCGACCCCCAGCATTTT
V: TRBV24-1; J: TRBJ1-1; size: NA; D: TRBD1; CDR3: CATSDPDRAGEAFF; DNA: TGTGCCACCAGTGACCCCGACAGGGCTGGTGAAGCTTTCTTT
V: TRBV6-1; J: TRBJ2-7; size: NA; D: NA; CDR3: CASSEEGTPTYEQYF; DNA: TGTGCCAGCAGTGAAGAAGGGACTCCCACCTACGAGCAGTACTTC
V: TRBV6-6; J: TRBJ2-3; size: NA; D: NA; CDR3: CASSYLLMGDTQYF; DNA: TGTGCCAGCAGTTATTTACTCATGGGCGATACGCAGTATTTT